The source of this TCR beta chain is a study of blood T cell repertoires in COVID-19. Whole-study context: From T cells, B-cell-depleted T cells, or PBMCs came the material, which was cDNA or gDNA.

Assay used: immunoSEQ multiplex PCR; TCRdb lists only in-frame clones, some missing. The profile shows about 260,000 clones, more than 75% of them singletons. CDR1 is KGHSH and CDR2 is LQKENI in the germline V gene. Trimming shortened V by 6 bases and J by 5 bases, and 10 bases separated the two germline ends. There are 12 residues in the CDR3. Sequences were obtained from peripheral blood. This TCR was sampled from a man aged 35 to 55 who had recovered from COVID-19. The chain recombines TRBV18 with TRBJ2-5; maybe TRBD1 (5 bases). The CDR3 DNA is TGTGCCAGCTCCGAAGGGGTGGAGACCCAGTACTTC. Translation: CASSEGVETQYF.